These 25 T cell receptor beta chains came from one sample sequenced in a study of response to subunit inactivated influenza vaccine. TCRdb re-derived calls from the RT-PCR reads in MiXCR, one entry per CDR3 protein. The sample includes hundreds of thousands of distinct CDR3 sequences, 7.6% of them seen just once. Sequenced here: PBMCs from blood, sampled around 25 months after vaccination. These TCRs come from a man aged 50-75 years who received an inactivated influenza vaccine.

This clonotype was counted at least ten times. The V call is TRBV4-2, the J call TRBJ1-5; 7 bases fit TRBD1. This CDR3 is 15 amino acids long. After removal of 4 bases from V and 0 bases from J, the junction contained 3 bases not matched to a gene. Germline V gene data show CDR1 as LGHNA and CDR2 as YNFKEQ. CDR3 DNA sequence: TGTGCCAGCAGCCCACGACAGGGTAGCAATCAGCCCCAGCATTTT. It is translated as CASSPRQGSNQPQHF.

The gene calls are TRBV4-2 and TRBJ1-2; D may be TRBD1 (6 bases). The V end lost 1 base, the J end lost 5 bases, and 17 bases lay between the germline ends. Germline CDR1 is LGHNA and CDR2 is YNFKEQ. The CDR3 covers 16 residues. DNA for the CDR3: TGTGCCAGCAGCCAAGGGTCCGGGGGCGTTACGTATGGCTACACCTTC. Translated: CASSQGSGGVTYGYTF.

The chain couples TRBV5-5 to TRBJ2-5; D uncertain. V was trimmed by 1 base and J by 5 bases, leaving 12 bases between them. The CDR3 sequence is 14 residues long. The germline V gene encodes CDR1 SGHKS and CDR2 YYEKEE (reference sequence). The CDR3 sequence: CASSLIGSWETQYF. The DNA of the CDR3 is TGTGCCAGCAGCTTGATCGGGTCGTGGGAGACCCAGTACTTC.

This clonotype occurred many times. The CDR3 DNA is TGCAGCGTTGTAAGGATGAACACTGAAGCTTTCTTT. Translation: CSVVRMNTEAFF. The chain has TRBV29-1 and TRBJ1-1; D gene ambiguous. Germline values: CDR1 SQVTM, CDR2 ANQGSEA. V dropped 4 bases and J dropped 0 bases, with 6 bases sitting between them. The CDR3 spans 12 residues. Drawing the rest from reference TRBV29-1 and TRBJ1-1, the complete variable domain is SAVISQKPSRDICQRGTSLTIQCQVDSQVTMMFWYRQQPGQSLTLIATANQGSEATYESGFVIDKFPISRPNLTFSTLTVSNMSPEDSSIYLCSVVRMNTEAFFGQGTRLTVV.

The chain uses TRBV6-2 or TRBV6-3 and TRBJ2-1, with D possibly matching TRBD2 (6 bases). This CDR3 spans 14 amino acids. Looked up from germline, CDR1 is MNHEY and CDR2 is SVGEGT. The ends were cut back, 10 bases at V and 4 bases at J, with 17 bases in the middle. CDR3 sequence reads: CATRLEGSYNEQFF. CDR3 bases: TGTGCCACACGACTAGAGGGCTCGTACAATGAGCAGTTCTTC.

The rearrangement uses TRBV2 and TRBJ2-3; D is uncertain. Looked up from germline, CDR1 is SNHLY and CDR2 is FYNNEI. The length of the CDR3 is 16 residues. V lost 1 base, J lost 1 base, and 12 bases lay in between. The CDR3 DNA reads TGTGCCAGCAGTGAAGTAGAAGGTTTAGGCACAGATACGCAGTATTTT. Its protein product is CASSEVEGLGTDTQYF.

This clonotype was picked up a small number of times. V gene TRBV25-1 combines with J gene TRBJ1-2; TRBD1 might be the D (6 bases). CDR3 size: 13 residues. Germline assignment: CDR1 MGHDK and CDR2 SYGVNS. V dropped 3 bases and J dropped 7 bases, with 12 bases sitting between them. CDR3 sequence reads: CASSDTGFSGYTF. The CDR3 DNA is TGTGCCAGCAGTGACACAGGGTTCAGTGGCTACACCTTC.

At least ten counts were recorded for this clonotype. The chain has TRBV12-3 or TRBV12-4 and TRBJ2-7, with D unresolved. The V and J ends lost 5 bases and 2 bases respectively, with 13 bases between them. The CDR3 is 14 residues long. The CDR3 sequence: CASSPRTSPYEQYF. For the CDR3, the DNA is TGTGCCAGCAGTCCCCGGACGAGCCCCTACGAGCAGTACTTC.

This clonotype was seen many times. CDR3 sequence: CASSSGGEGIYEQYF. DNA for the CDR3: TGTGCCAGCAGTTCGGGTGGCGAGGGGATCTACGAGCAGTACTTC. The chain combines TRBV27 with TRBJ2-7; D might be TRBD1 or TRBD2, each matching 5 bases. The CDR3 length is 15 residues. Trimming removed 4 bases at V and 3 bases at J, with 16 bases between. The germline gives CDR1 MNHEY, CDR2 SMNVEV (reference sequence).

CDR3 protein: CASSVGSDNYEQYF. The CDR3 DNA reads as TGTGCCAGCAGCGTAGGCTCTGACAACTACGAGCAGTACTTC. The chain is built from TRBV9 and TRBJ2-7, with D hard to call. The CDR3 length is 14 residues. Trimming cost V 0 bases and J 3 bases, with 10 bases left between them. The V gene's germline CDR1 is SGDLS and CDR2 YYNGEE.

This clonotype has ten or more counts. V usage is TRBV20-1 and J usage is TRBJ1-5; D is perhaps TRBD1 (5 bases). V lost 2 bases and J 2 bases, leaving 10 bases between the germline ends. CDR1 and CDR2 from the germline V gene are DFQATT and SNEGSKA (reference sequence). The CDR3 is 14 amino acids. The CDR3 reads CSARLIGGNQPQHF. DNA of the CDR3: TGCAGTGCTAGATTGATAGGGGGCAATCAGCCCCAGCATTTT.

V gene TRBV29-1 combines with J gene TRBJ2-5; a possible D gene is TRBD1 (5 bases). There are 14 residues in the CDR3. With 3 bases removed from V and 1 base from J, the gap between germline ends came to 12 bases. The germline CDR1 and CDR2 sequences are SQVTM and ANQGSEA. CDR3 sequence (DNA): TGCAGCGTTGAGAGGCAGGGCGTCCAAGAGACCCAGTACTTC. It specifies CSVERQGVQETQYF.

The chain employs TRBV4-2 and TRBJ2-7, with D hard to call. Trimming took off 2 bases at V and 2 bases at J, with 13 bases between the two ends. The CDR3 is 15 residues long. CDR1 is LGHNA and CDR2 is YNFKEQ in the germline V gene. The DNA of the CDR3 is TGTGCCAGCAGCCAAAATTCGGCAGGAACCTACGAGCAGTACTTC. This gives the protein CASSQNSAGTYEQYF.

The CDR3 coding sequence is TGTGCCAGCAGCCAGGGACAGGGGGCAGGAGGCTACACCTTC. It encodes CASSQGQGAGGYTF. V usage is TRBV7-9 and J usage is TRBJ1-2; TRBD1 agrees at 12 bases. V trimming: 5 bases; J trimming: 8 bases; junction bases outside the gene matches: 6. The V gene's germline CDR1 is SEHNR and CDR2 FQNEAQ (reference sequence). The CDR3 is 14 amino acids.

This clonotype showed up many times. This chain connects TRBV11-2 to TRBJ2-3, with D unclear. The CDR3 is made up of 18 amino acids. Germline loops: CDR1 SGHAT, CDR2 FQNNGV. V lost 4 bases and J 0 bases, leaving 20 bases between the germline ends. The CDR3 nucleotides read TGTGCCAGCAGCTGGCCCGGACGGAAACTTACTAGCACAGATACGCAGTATTTT. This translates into CASSWPGRKLTSTDTQYF. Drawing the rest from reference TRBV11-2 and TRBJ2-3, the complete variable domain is EAGVAQSPRYKIIEKRQSVAFWCNPISGHATLYWYQQILGQGPKLLIQFQNNGVVDDSQLPKDRFSAERLKGVDSTLKIQPAKLEDSAVYLCASSWPGRKLTSTDTQYFGPGTRLTVL.

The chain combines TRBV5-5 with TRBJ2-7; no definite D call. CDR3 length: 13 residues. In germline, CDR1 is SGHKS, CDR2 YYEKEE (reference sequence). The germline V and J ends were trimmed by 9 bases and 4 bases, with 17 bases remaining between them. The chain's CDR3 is CAIGLRSMYEQYF. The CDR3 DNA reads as TGTGCCATCGGCTTGAGGTCGATGTACGAGCAGTACTTC. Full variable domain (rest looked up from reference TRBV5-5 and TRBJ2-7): DAGVTQSPTHLIKTRGQQVTLRCSPISGHKSVSWYQQVLGQGPQFIFQYYEKEERGRGNFPDRFSARQFPNYSSELNVNALLLGDSALYLCAIGLRSMYEQYFGPGTRLTVT.

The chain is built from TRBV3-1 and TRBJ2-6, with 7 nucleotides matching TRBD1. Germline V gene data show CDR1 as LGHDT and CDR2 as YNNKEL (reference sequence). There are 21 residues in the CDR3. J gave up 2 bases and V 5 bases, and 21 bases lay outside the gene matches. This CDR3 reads CASSSRQGLTSSRPGANVLTF. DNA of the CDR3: TGTGCCAGCAGCTCCCGACAGGGTCTAACCTCAAGCCGTCCTGGGGCCAACGTCCTGACTTTC. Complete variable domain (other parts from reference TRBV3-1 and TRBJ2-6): DTAVSQTPKYLVTQMGNDKSIKCEQNLGHDTMYWYKQDSKKFLKIMFSYNNKELIINETVPNRFSPKSPDKAHLNLHINSLELGDSAVYFCASSSRQGLTSSRPGANVLTFGAGSRLTVL.

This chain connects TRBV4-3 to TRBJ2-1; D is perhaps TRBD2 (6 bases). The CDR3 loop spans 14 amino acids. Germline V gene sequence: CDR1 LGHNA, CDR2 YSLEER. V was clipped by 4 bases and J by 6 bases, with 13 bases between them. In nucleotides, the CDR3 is TGCGCCAGCAGCCCCCGGGAGTTTCTCAATGAGCAGTTCTTC. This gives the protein CASSPREFLNEQFF.

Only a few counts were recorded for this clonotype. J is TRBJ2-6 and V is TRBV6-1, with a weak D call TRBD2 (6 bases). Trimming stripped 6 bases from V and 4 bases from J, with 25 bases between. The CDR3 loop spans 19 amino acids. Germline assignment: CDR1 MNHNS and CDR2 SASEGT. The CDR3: CASRKQGAGLSGGANVLTF. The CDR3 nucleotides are TGTGCCAGCAGGAAGCAAGGGGCGGGATTGTCGGGAGGGGCCAACGTCCTGACTTTC.

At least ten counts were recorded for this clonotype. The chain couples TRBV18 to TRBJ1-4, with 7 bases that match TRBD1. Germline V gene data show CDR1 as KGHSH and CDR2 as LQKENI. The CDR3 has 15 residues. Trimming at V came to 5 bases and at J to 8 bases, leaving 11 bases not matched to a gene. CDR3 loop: CASSSSTGWAEKLFF. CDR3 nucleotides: TGTGCCAGCTCATCGTCGACAGGGTGGGCCGAAAAACTGTTTTTT.

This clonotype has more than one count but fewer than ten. CDR3 bases: TGCAGTGCTAGAGATTATAAGGGTACTAGCGGCTACAATGAGCAGTTCTTC. This gives the protein CSARDYKGTSGYNEQFF. The rearrangement uses TRBV20-1 and TRBJ2-1, with 8 bases aligning to TRBD2. Germline V gene data show CDR1 as DFQATT and CDR2 as SNEGSKA (reference sequence). V shed 0 bases and J 3 bases; nucleotides not matched to a gene: 10. The CDR3 covers 17 residues.

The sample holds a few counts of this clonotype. CDR3 coding DNA: TGTGCCAGCAGCCCAACCGGACAGGGGCCCTACTATGGCTACACCTTC. It specifies CASSPTGQGPYYGYTF. The chain couples TRBV5-4 to TRBJ1-2; 9 nucleotides line up with TRBD1. Germline loops: CDR1 SGHNT, CDR2 YYREEE (reference sequence). Germline trimming cut 4 bases from V and 3 bases from J; bases unmatched to any gene: 10. The CDR3 covers 16 residues.

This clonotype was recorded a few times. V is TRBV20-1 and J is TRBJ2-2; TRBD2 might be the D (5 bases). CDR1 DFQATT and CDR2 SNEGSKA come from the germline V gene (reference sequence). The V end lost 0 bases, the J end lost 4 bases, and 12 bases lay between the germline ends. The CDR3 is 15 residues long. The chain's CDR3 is CSARDALRGTGELFF. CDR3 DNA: TGCAGTGCTAGAGATGCCCTTCGGGGCACCGGGGAGCTGTTTTTT.

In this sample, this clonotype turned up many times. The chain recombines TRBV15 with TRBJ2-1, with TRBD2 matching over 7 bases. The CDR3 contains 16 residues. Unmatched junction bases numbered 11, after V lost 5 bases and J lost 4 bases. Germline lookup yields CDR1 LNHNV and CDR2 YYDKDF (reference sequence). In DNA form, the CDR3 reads TGTGCCACCAGCGGGAGGGAGGCCAACAATTACAATGAGCAGTTCTTC. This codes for CATSGREANNYNEQFF.

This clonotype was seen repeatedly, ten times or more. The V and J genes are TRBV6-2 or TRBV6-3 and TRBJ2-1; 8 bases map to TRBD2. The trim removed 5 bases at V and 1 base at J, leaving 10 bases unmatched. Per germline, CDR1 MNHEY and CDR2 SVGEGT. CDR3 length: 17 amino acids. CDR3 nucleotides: TGTGCCAGCAGTGCGTCGACTAGCGCTAGATCCTACAATGAGCAGTTCTTC. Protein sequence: CASSASTSARSYNEQFF.